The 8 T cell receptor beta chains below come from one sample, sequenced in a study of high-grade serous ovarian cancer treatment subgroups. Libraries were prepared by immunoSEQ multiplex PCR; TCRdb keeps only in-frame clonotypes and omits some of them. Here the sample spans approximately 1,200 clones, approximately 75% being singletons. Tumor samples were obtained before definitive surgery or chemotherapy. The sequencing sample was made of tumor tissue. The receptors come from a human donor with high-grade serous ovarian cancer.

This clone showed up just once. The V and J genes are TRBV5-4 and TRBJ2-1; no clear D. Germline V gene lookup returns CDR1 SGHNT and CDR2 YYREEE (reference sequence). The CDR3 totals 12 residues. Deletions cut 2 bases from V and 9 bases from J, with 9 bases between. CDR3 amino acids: CASSLWLGEQFF. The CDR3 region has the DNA TGTGCCAGCAGCTTATGGTTGGGTGAGCAGTTCTTC.

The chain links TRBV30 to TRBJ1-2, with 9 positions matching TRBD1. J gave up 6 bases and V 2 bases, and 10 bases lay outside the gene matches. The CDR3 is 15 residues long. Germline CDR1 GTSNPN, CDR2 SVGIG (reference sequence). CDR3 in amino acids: CAWSSADRGKDGYTF. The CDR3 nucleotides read TGTGCCTGGAGTTCGGCGGACAGGGGAAAGGATGGCTACACCTTC.

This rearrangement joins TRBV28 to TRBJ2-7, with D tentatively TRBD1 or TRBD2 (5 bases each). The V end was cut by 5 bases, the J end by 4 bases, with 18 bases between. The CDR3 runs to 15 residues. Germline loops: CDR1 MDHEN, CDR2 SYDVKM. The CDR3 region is CASSGPGTPAYEQYF. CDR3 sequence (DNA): TGTGCCAGCAGTGGTCCCGGGACCCCGGCATACGAGCAGTACTTC.

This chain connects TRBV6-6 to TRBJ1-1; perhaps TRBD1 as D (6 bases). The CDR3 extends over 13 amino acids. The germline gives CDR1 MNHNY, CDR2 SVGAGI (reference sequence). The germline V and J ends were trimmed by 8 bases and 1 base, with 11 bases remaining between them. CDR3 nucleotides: TGTGCCAGCTGGGGGGCGGGGAACACTGAAGCTTTCTTT. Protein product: CASWGAGNTEAFF.

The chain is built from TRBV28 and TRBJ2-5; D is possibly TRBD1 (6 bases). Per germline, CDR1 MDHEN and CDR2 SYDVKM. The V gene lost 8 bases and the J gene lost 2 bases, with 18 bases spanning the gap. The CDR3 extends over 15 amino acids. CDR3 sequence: CASAIPGTPQETQYF. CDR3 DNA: TGTGCCAGCGCTATACCCGGGACACCTCAAGAGACCCAGTACTTC. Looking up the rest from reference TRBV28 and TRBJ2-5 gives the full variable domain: DVKVTQSSRYLVKRTGEKVFLECVQDMDHENMFWYRQDPGLGLRLIYFSYDVKMKEKGDIPEGYSVSREKKERFSLILESASTNQTSMYLCASAIPGTPQETQYFGPGTRLLVL.

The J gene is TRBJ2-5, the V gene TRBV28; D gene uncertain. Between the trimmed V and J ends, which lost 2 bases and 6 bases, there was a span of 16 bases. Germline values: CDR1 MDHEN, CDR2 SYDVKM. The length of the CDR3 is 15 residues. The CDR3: CASSLPGNPQQTQYF. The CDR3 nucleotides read TGTGCCAGCAGTTTACCCGGAAACCCTCAACAGACCCAGTACTTC. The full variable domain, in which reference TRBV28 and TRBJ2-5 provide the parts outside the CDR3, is DVKVTQSSRYLVKRTGEKVFLECVQDMDHENMFWYRQDPGLGLRLIYFSYDVKMKEKGDIPEGYSVSREKKERFSLILESASTNQTSMYLCASSLPGNPQQTQYFGPGTRLLVL.

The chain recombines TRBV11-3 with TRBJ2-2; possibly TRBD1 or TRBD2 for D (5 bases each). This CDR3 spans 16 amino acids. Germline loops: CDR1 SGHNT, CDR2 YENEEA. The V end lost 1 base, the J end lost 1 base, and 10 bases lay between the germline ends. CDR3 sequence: CASSLGGGLNTGELFF. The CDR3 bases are TGTGCCAGCAGCTTAGGGGGCGGACTGAACACCGGGGAGCTGTTTTTT.

The CDR3 is CASSSLEKSSYNEQFF. In DNA form, the CDR3 reads TGTGCCAGCAGCTCCCTTGAGAAGAGCTCCTACAATGAGCAGTTCTTC. The chain recombines TRBV7-8 with TRBJ2-1; D is unresolved. Between the trimmed V and J ends, which lost 4 bases and 0 bases, there was a span of 13 bases. Germline V lookup: CDR1 SGHVS, CDR2 FQNEAQ. CDR3 length equals 16 residues. The variable domain in full, completed from reference TRBV7-8 and TRBJ2-1, reads GAGVSQSPRYKVAKRGQDVALRCDPISGHVSLFWYQQALGQGPEFLTYFQNEAQLDKSGLPSDRFFAERPEGSVSTLKIQRTQQEDSAVYLCASSSLEKSSYNEQFFGPGTRLTVL.